This TCR beta chain derives from a study of T cells in Graves' hyperthyroidism and ophthalmopathy (dated by TCRdb to about 2019). With regard to the full study: Peripheral blood was collected at initial diagnosis, before any treatment. Once sampling was done, hyperthyroidism patients were given methimazole at a starting dose of 30 mg daily, whereas ophthalmopathy patients were given high-dose intravenous methylprednisolone. The paper reports TCR Vbeta CDR3 sequencing of fewer than 150 peripheral blood samples: 43 ophthalmopathy, around 80 hyperthyroidism and approximately 17 progressor patients. Prospective prediction of ophthalmopathy was tested in an independent validation cohort of approximately 19 hyperthyroidism patients and around 16 patients who later progressed to ophthalmopathy. The roughly 90 discovery patients were divided at random into training and test sets in a 7:3 ratio. To identify TCR V-J signatures that set the groups apart, the researchers used a discovery cohort of 100 patients, made up of 40 to 45 with Graves' ophthalmopathy and 55 to 65 with stable Graves' hyperthyroidism. Thyroid tissue and blood T-cell repertoires from over 5 Graves' hyperthyroidism patients were also compared in the study.

This clonotype came up many times. Its antigen is still unknown. Base qualities are not recorded, but no much larger clone differs from it by a single base. Stable Graves' hyperthyroidism was defined as the absence of progression to ophthalmopathy over 18 months of follow-up. Hyperthyroidism patients were aged 18 to 65 years and newly diagnosed, with disease duration of less than 2 months. Exclusion was applied to patients with uncontrolled infections, other autoimmune diseases, pregnancy or lactation. Clinical symptoms, serum thyroxine and TRAb, thyroid ultrasound, and orbital computed tomography formed the basis for the diagnoses. Ficoll-Paque density gradient centrifugation was used to isolate PBMCs from approximately 10 ml of fresh peripheral blood. Trizol reagent was used to extract total RNA, and RNA quality was then checked on an Agilent 2100 Bioanalyzer. From a lookup of the germline V gene, CDR1 and CDR2 are SGDLS and YYNGEE. V is trimmed back by 2 bases and J by 4 bases, and the junction contains 3 bases that no gene match accounts for. The CDR3, cysteine through phenylalanine, is 15 amino acids long. Only CDR3 DNA remains: 45 bases, in frame from the first base.

Amplification of TCR beta CDR3 regions was carried out from RNA transcripts. For the first round of RT-PCR on the TCR CDR3, the HTBI primer set was used together with the Qiagen OneStep RT-PCR kit. The libraries were constructed in a second round of multiplex PCR and then size-selected and purified. The libraries were sequenced on an Illumina HiSeq2000 using paired-end 100 bp reads. The authors processed their data as follows. Raw data were processed with SOAPnuke, discarding reads with adapters, uncalled bases, mean Phred below 15, or no exact constant-primer or identifier match. High-quality paired reads were merged using COPE v1.2.5, and each unique nucleotide sequence was defined as a clonotype. MiTCR v1.1 was used to align clonotypes to the IMGT TRBV, TRBD and TRBJ reference segments. The analysis was restricted to V-J combinations with a frequency above 0.0001, which together covered roughly 99% of the repertoires. A TCS score was defined as the ratio between F50 (clonal expansion) and ExV (chaos), using BLOSUM62-based TCRdist between CDR3 peptides within each V-J. Welch's t-statistics and random forest reduced some 510 V-J features to around 14, which were used in a naive Bayes classifier (R e1071). The raw public data were reprocessed by TCRdb itself: fastp quality trimming at Q25, MiXCR clonotype calling, in-frame beta chains only. Rows are combined by CDR3 protein, so each entry shows the most common genes and DNA. The V and J calls come from TCRdb's annotation, not from the publication. Counted in this sample were hundreds of thousands of distinct CDR3 sequences; roughly 14% of them appeared once. Over 7.5% of the sample lies in the top ten.

Broader findings and caveats from the paper: Most expanded thyroid clonotypes (frequency above 0.001) were also detected in blood, suggesting blood repertoires may reflect thyroid immune responses. During validation, the model predicted progression to ophthalmopathy a median of approximately 7 months ahead of onset, with around 65% sensitivity and around 72% specificity. No statistical method was used to fix the sample size in advance, and group allocation was not hidden from the investigators. In cross-validation, a model built on a 13 V-J signature told ophthalmopathy apart from stable hyperthyroidism with 87.88% sensitivity and 81% to 82% specificity, and in testing the same model reached 80%/75%.

The sequenced sample consisted of blood. Here the chain combines TRBV9 and TRBJ1-6, and TRBD1 aligns with 7 junction nucleotides. This clonotype originated in a woman aged 18-30 years with Graves' hyperthyroidism. CDR3 sequence: CASSVRDSYNSPLHF. The DNA sequence is given as TGTGCCAGCAGCGTCCGGGACAGTTATAATTCACCCCTCCACTTT.